This entry lists 27 T cell receptor beta chains sequenced from one sample in a study of blood T cell repertoires in COVID-19. Sequencing used immunoSEQ multiplex PCR; TCRdb keeps in-frame clones, though not all of them. Of 350,000 to 500,000 clones listed, nearly 90% were seen once; the top ten hold 1.4% to 1.5%. Sequenced material: PBMCs or T cells enriched from blood (not recorded which). Receptors were obtained from a woman aged 18-29 years who had been exposed to COVID-19.

The rearrangement joins TRBV28 to TRBJ1-2, with D tentatively TRBD1 (6 bases). Between the trimmed V and J ends, which lost 2 bases and 4 bases, there was a span of 17 bases. Germline values: CDR1 MDHEN, CDR2 SYDVKM. CDR3 length: 16 residues. CDR3 bases: TGTGCCAGCAGTTTAATAGGTCCTCAGGGGAGCTATGGCTACACCTTC. This encodes CASSLIGPQGSYGYTF.

The chain uses TRBV28 and TRBJ1-2; unclear D gene. Trimming removed 0 bases at V and 4 bases at J, with 9 bases between. CDR1 and CDR2 from the germline V gene are MDHEN and SYDVKM. The CDR3 loop spans 14 amino acids. The CDR3 DNA is TGTGCCAGCAGTTTATGGCAGGTTAGCTATGGCTACACCTTC. Amino acids: CASSLWQVSYGYTF.

V and J are TRBV6-4 and TRBJ1-2; D not resolved. The CDR3 has 16 residues. Per the germline V gene, CDR1 is MRHNA and CDR2 is SNTAGT. The germline V and J ends were trimmed by 4 bases and 3 bases, with 18 bases remaining between them. The CDR3 DNA is TGTGCCAGCAGTGCAGCGGCAACTAATGGGGACTATGGCTACACCTTC. It specifies CASSAAATNGDYGYTF.

The DNA for the CDR3 is TGTGCCAGCAGCTCACAGGGGATCACTGAAGCTTTCTTT. Translation gives CASSSQGITEAFF. The rearrangement joins TRBV7-2 to TRBJ1-1; 7 bases line up with TRBD1. The germline V gene has CDR1 SGHTA and CDR2 FQGNSA. With 4 bases clipped from V and 4 bases from J, the junction kept 3 bases outside the gene matches. The CDR3 contains 13 residues.

The V and J genes are TRBV18 and TRBJ1-4; 9 bases are a match to TRBD1. The V gene's germline CDR1 is KGHSH and CDR2 LQKENI. Trimming took 4 bases from V and 8 from J; bases not matched to a gene: 5. The CDR3 sequence is 14 residues long. In nucleotides, the CDR3 is TGTGCCAGCTCACTCGACAGGGGGTACGAAAAACTGTTTTTT. It is translated as CASSLDRGYEKLFF.

As to this clone: In the same sample, other DNA sequences code for this CDR3. The chain recombines TRBV9 with TRBJ2-1, with D maybe TRBD2 (6 bases). The CDR3 covers 15 residues. Trimming took off 2 bases at V and 4 bases at J, with 13 bases between the two ends. Germline V gives CDR1 SGDLS, CDR2 YYNGEE. Here the CDR3 reads CASSVSSGGYNEQFF. The CDR3 DNA reads as TGTGCCAGCAGCGTTTCGAGTGGGGGGTACAATGAGCAGTTCTTC.

The chain couples TRBV9 to TRBJ1-4, with TRBD1 matching over 7 bases. Trimming removed 3 bases from V and 1 base from J; junction bases left unmatched: 6. Looked up from germline, CDR1 is SGDLS and CDR2 is YYNGEE. The CDR3 is 16 residues long. The CDR3 DNA reads as TGTGCCAGCAGCGGGTCTAACAGGGGAACTAATGAAAAACTGTTTTTT. Its translation: CASSGSNRGTNEKLFF.

In this sample, this clone turned up a few times. This chain uses TRBV2 with TRBJ2-7, with TRBD1 matching 8 bases. Germline-derived CDR1 and CDR2 are SNHLY and FYNNEI. The CDR3 extends over 14 amino acids. V dropped 6 bases and J dropped 5; count of bases not matched to a gene: 9. The CDR3 protein is CASRVDSGGNEQYF. The CDR3 nucleotides are TGTGCCAGCAGGGTTGACTCAGGGGGCAACGAGCAGTACTTC.

This chain uses TRBV7-3 with TRBJ2-1; the match to TRBD1 covers 8 bases. Germline V lookup: CDR1 SGHTA, CDR2 FQGTGA. The CDR3 sequence is 17 residues long. V trimming: 2 bases; J trimming: 3 bases; junction bases outside the gene matches: 9. Here the CDR3 reads CASSLDSQGAYYNEQFF. The CDR3 DNA follows: TGTGCCAGCAGCTTAGATAGCCAGGGGGCGTACTACAATGAGCAGTTCTTC.

The chain couples TRBV29-1 to TRBJ2-2; TRBD2 aligns across 7 bases. Germline CDR1 reads SQVTM; CDR2 reads ANQGSEA. The CDR3 has 14 amino acids. CDR3 in DNA: TGCACCCAAGAGGCGGGAGTGATTACCGGGGAGCTGTTTTTT. Translating gives CTQEAGVITGELFF.

In its sample, this clone was seen a few times. Different DNA sequences within this sample yield the same CDR3. The chain couples TRBV6-5 to TRBJ1-5; D is perhaps TRBD1 (5 bases). CDR3 length: 14 amino acids. Trimming cost V 0 bases and J 7 bases, with 10 bases left between them. Per germline, CDR1 MNHEY and CDR2 SVGAGI. CDR3 sequence: CASSYSQGSQPQHF. The CDR3 bases are TGTGCCAGCAGTTACTCCCAGGGTAGCCAGCCCCAGCATTTT.

The J gene is TRBJ2-2, the V gene TRBV15, with 7 bases fitting TRBD2. V shed 0 bases, J shed 5 bases, and the junction held 12 bases outside the gene matches. CDR1 and CDR2 from the germline V gene are LNHNV and YYDKDF (reference sequence). The CDR3 totals 18 residues. CDR3 region: CATSRDLGGRARTGELFF. The CDR3 DNA reads as TGTGCCACCAGCAGAGATCTGGGAGGGAGGGCCCGTACCGGGGAGCTGTTTTTT.

CDR3 sequence reads: CAGGATDEQFF. CDR3 bases: TGTGCCGGAGGTGCCACGGATGAGCAGTTCTTC. The V call is TRBV7-9, the J call TRBJ2-1; D perhaps matches TRBD2 (5 bases). Germline lookup yields CDR1 SEHNR and CDR2 FQNEAQ (reference sequence). This CDR3 region has 11 residues. Trimming cost V 11 bases and J 8 bases, with 13 bases left between them.

The chain recombines TRBV28 with TRBJ1-5; no firm D call. The CDR3 is made up of 15 amino acids. The germline CDR1 and CDR2 sequences are MDHEN and SYDVKM. V was clipped by 6 bases and J by 0 bases, with 12 bases between them. The CDR3 DNA follows: TGTGCCAGCAGCCCCCTACCTTATAGCAATCAGCCCCAGCATTTT. Residues: CASSPLPYSNQPQHF.

This chain links TRBV27 with TRBJ2-2, with TRBD2 matching over 8 bases. CDR1 is MNHEY, CDR2 SMNVEV, per germline (reference sequence). With V trimmed by 5 bases and J by 1 base, 6 bases remained unmatched. The CDR3 loop spans 16 amino acids. CDR3 loop: CASSPRLALNTGELFF. The CDR3 DNA is TGTGCCAGCAGTCCGCGACTAGCGCTGAACACCGGGGAGCTGTTTTTT.

V usage is TRBV18 and J usage is TRBJ2-7, with 9 bases that match TRBD1. Germline CDR1 reads KGHSH; CDR2 reads LQKENI. The CDR3 runs to 16 residues. With 3 bases clipped from V and 3 bases from J, the junction kept 9 bases outside the gene matches. The CDR3 sequence is CASSPYGQGMVYEQYF. CDR3 sequence (DNA): TGTGCCAGCTCACCCTATGGACAGGGGATGGTCTACGAGCAGTACTTC.

V usage is TRBV7-2 and J usage is TRBJ1-6; possible D gene TRBD1, 6 bases. CDR3 length: 13 amino acids. Germline CDR1 SGHTA, CDR2 FQGNSA. The V end lost 6 bases, the J end lost 7 bases, and 10 bases lay between the germline ends. This chain's CDR3 is CASRTDRNSPLHF. CDR3 nucleotide sequence: TGTGCCAGCAGAACGGACAGAAATTCACCCCTCCACTTT.

The chain employs TRBV5-5 and TRBJ1-4, with 7 bases identical to TRBD1. The CDR3 length is 16 residues. From germline, CDR1 is SGHKS and CDR2 YYEKEE (reference sequence). V was clipped by 3 bases and J by 3 bases; unmatched bases: 8. As DNA, the CDR3 is TGTGCCAGCAGCTCCAGTAGACAGGGATCTAATGAAAAACTGTTTTTT. Its protein product is CASSSSRQGSNEKLFF.

V usage is TRBV18 and J usage is TRBJ2-7; TRBD1 matches 7 bases. Trimming removed 4 bases from V and 0 bases from J; junction bases left unmatched: 3. Germline CDR1 reads KGHSH; CDR2 reads LQKENI. The length of the CDR3 is 14 residues. The CDR3 is CASSLGGPSYEQYF. Written as DNA, the CDR3 is TGTGCCAGCTCACTAGGGGGCCCCTCCTACGAGCAGTACTTC.

The V and J genes are TRBV5-1 and TRBJ2-2, with 9 nucleotides matching TRBD1. J gave up 7 bases and V 6 bases, and 7 bases lay outside the gene matches. The CDR3 sequence is 14 residues long. CDR1 is SGHRS and CDR2 is YFSETQ in the germline V gene. In nucleotides, the CDR3 is TGCGCCAGCACCAGGGACAGGGAAGGCGGGGAGCTGTTTTTT. Protein sequence: CASTRDREGGELFF.

This clone was recorded only once. The chain combines TRBV4-3 with TRBJ1-2; unclear D gene. The CDR3 sequence is 15 residues long. Germline lookup yields CDR1 LGHNA and CDR2 YSLEER. V was trimmed by 0 bases and J by 1 base, leaving 9 bases between them. The CDR3 coding sequence is TGCGCCAGCAGCCAAGAGGCCACCATTAACTATGGCTACACCTTC. Translating gives CASSQEATINYGYTF.

The rearrangement links TRBV24-1 to TRBJ2-7, with 7 bases matching TRBD1. The V segment lost 6 bases and the J segment 2 bases; nucleotides outside the gene matches: 3. CDR3 length: 13 residues. Germline-derived CDR1 and CDR2 are KGHDR and SFDVKD. CDR3 nucleotide sequence: TGTGCCACCAGTCTGACAGGGACCTACGAGCAGTACTTC. It encodes CATSLTGTYEQYF.

This chain uses TRBV29-1 with TRBJ2-5; possible D gene TRBD1, 6 bases. V dropped 7 bases and J dropped 5 bases, with 17 bases sitting between them. The germline gives CDR1 SQVTM, CDR2 ANQGSEA. There are 13 residues in the CDR3. The CDR3 spells CSARTGIGETQYF. CDR3 coding DNA: TGCAGCGCCAGAACAGGGATAGGTGAGACCCAGTACTTC.

V usage is TRBV19 and J usage is TRBJ1-6; 8 nucleotides line up with TRBD1. CDR3 length: 15 amino acids. Germline V gene lookup returns CDR1 LNHDA and CDR2 SQIVND (reference sequence). Trimming removed 9 bases from V and 2 bases from J; junction bases left unmatched: 6. The CDR3 loop is CASRQGSTYNSPLHF. CDR3 coding DNA: TGTGCCAGCCGACAGGGGAGTACCTATAATTCACCCCTCCACTTT.

J is TRBJ1-4 and V is TRBV4-1; 9 nucleotides line up with TRBD1. Per the germline V gene, CDR1 is MGHRA and CDR2 is YSYEKL. Trimming at V came to 0 bases and at J to 3 bases, leaving 11 bases not matched to a gene. The CDR3 has 19 amino acids. CDR3 sequence: CASSQDFGTGRSANEKLFF. The DNA for the CDR3 is TGCGCCAGCAGCCAAGATTTCGGGACAGGGAGGTCAGCTAATGAAAAACTGTTTTTT.

The chain links TRBV2 to TRBJ2-7; TRBD2 is a possible D gene (6 bases). Germline CDR1 SNHLY, CDR2 FYNNEI. The CDR3 has 13 amino acids. V shed 7 bases and J shed 4 bases, with 14 bases lying between them. CDR3 protein: CASTGGMGYEQYF. CDR3 nucleotides: TGTGCCAGCACGGGCGGGATGGGGTACGAGCAGTACTTC.

The V and J genes are TRBV18 and TRBJ2-3; TRBD1 aligns across 10 bases. V trimming: 1 base; J trimming: 1 base; junction bases outside the gene matches: 2. The CDR3 is 16 amino acids. Per the germline V gene, CDR1 is KGHSH and CDR2 is LQKENI. DNA for the CDR3: TGTGCCAGCTCACCACGACAGGGGGCGGGCACAGATACGCAGTATTTT. Translating it yields CASSPRQGAGTDTQYF.